These 13 T cell receptor beta chains came from one sample sequenced in a study of cytomegalovirus exposure and HLA in healthy donors. Primers: 60 Vbeta forward and 13 Jbeta reverse. Sequencing was performed with immunoSEQ multiplex PCR; in TCRdb, only in-frame clones are kept and a portion is missing. The sample contains around 150,000 clones, approximately 61% of which appear only once. The sample consisted of PBMCs. These receptors came from a woman aged 35 to 49 in good health and CMV-seronegative.

The genes are TRBV20-1 and TRBJ1-3, with D unresolved. The V end lost 3 bases, the J end lost 4 bases, and 4 bases lay between the germline ends. Germline loops: CDR1 DFQATT, CDR2 SNEGSKA (reference sequence). There are 11 residues in the CDR3. CDR3 nucleotide sequence: TGCAGTGCTAGGGAGGGAAACACCATATATTTT. Residues: CSAREGNTIYF.

Only a few counts were recorded for this clone. This chain links TRBV4-1 with TRBJ2-3, with D possibly TRBD1 on 5 matching bases. Trimming shortened V by 0 bases and J by 1 base, and 20 bases separated the two germline ends. Looked up from germline, CDR1 is MGHRA and CDR2 is YSYEKL. The CDR3 consists of 19 residues. The DNA of the CDR3 is TGCGCCAGCAGCCAAGAAAGCCCGTATGGGGCGTGGGGCACAGATACGCAGTATTTT. Translation gives CASSQESPYGAWGTDTQYF.

The chain uses TRBV27 and TRBJ1-1, with 9 bases aligning to TRBD1. The CDR3 runs 15 residues. The trim removed 5 bases at V and 1 base at J, leaving 5 bases unmatched. The germline CDR1 and CDR2 sequences are MNHEY and SMNVEV (reference sequence). The CDR3 DNA reads as TGTGCCAGCAGTCGTGGGGACAGGGCGAACACTGAAGCTTTCTTT. Its protein is CASSRGDRANTEAFF.

This clone appeared a few times. This chain joins TRBV27 and TRBJ1-4, with D maybe TRBD1 (6 bases). Trimming removed 7 bases at V and 7 bases at J, with 13 bases between. The CDR3 contains 13 residues. Germline V gene lookup returns CDR1 MNHEY and CDR2 SMNVEV (reference sequence). CDR3 bases: TGTGCCAGCACGGGGGGGGCAGGTGAAAAACTGTTTTTT. Its translation: CASTGGAGEKLFF.

This clone was seen a handful of times. This chain connects TRBV19 to TRBJ2-2; 14 nucleotides line up with TRBD2. Losses at the gene ends were 7 bases for V and 5 bases for J; bases not matched to a gene: 9. Germline values: CDR1 LNHDA, CDR2 SQIVND (reference sequence). There are 17 residues in the CDR3. The CDR3 bases are TGTGCCAGTACCGAGACTAGCGGGGGGGTTTTTACCGGGGAGCTGTTTTTT. Its translation: CASTETSGGVFTGELFF.

The CDR3 bases are TGTGCCAGCAGTTTGGTCAGGGCTAGCGAGCAGTACTTC. Amino acids: CASSLVRASEQYF. J is TRBJ2-7 and V is TRBV28; possible D gene TRBD1, 5 bases. The germline gives CDR1 MDHEN, CDR2 SYDVKM. The germline V and J ends were trimmed by 3 bases and 6 bases, with 12 bases remaining between them. CDR3 length equals 13 residues.

This clone was picked up a small number of times. The chain carries TRBV10-3 and TRBJ1-5; D perhaps matches TRBD1 (5 bases). The CDR3 is 13 residues long. From germline, CDR1 is ENHRY and CDR2 SYGVKD. Trimming left V 6 bases short and J 6 bases short, with 12 bases between. In nucleotides, the CDR3 is TGTGCCATCAGGTCCGGGGGGGGTCAGCCCCAGCATTTT. Its protein product is CAIRSGGGQPQHF.

Concerning this clone itself: Distinct nucleotide sequences in the sample also encode this CDR3. V is TRBV6-5 and J is TRBJ1-2; 9 bases line up with TRBD1. Looked up from germline, CDR1 is MNHEY and CDR2 is SVGAGI. This CDR3 region has 14 residues. The trim removed 6 bases at V and 3 bases at J, leaving 5 bases unmatched. CDR3 sequence: CASRGDRVDYGYTF. The CDR3 DNA reads as TGTGCCAGCAGGGGGGACAGGGTCGACTATGGCTACACCTTC.

The genes are TRBV7-9 and TRBJ2-5; a weak D match, TRBD1 (5 bases). CDR3 size: 16 residues. With 4 bases removed from V and 7 bases from J, the gap between germline ends came to 22 bases. Germline lookup yields CDR1 SEHNR and CDR2 FQNEAQ (reference sequence). The CDR3 reads CASSSYTSREVRTQYF. Here the CDR3 DNA reads TGTGCCAGCAGCTCATACACCTCCAGGGAAGTAAGGACCCAGTACTTC. Filled out from reference TRBV7-9 and TRBJ2-5, the complete variable domain reads DTGVSQNPRHKITKRGQNVTFRCDPISEHNRLYWYRQTLGQGPEFLTYFQNEAQLEKSRLLSDRFSAERPKGSFSTLEIQRTEQGDSAMYLCASSSYTSREVRTQYFGPGTRLLVL.

This chain links TRBV7-8 with TRBJ1-5; TRBD1 aligns across 8 bases. After removal of 3 bases from V and 4 bases from J, the junction contained 2 bases not matched to a gene. The CDR3 is 14 residues long. CDR1 and CDR2 (germline): SGHVS, FQNEAQ. The CDR3, as DNA: TGTGCCAGCAGCTTCGGACAGGGAAATCAGCCCCAGCATTTT. It yields the protein CASSFGQGNQPQHF.

J is TRBJ2-3 and V is TRBV9, with 7 positions matching TRBD2. With 4 bases clipped from V and 1 base from J, the junction kept 6 bases outside the gene matches. Germline V gives CDR1 SGDLS, CDR2 YYNGEE. The CDR3 covers 15 residues. The CDR3 reads CASSPKRGRTDTQYF. In nucleotides, the CDR3 is TGTGCCAGCAGCCCTAAGCGGGGCCGCACAGATACGCAGTATTTT.

The chain has TRBV7-9 and TRBJ1-1, with D perhaps TRBD1 (6 bases). CDR1 is SEHNR, CDR2 FQNEAQ, per germline (reference sequence). Trimming removed 2 bases at V and 4 bases at J, with 17 bases between. The CDR3 contains 16 residues. CDR3 loop: CASSLNREGVGTEAFF. In DNA form, the CDR3 reads TGTGCCAGCAGCTTAAACAGGGAAGGGGTGGGCACTGAAGCTTTCTTT.

The V and J genes are TRBV10-3 and TRBJ2-1; possible D gene TRBD2, 5 bases. V was pared by 7 bases and J by 0 bases, with 16 bases between. The CDR3 sequence is 16 residues long. Germline assignment: CDR1 ENHRY and CDR2 SYGVKD. CDR3 protein: CAINSLEEASYNEQFF. The CDR3 DNA reads TGTGCCATCAACTCACTAGAGGAGGCCTCCTACAATGAGCAGTTCTTC.